These 15 T cell receptor beta chains came from one sample sequenced in a study. TCRdb analysed the 5' RACE reads with MiXCR anew, one entry per CDR3 protein. The sample has roughly 64,000 distinct CDR3 sequences, around a fifth seen once. The sample consisted of memory CD4+ T cells sorted from a lymph node. Subset defined: memory CD4+ T cells, CD4+CD45RO+CD25-. The receptors derive from a female donor with breast cancer.

This clonotype turned up a few times. The chain combines TRBV7-6 with TRBJ2-1; 15 bases line up with TRBD2. The V gene's germline CDR1 is SGHVS and CDR2 FNYEAQ. Unmatched junction bases numbered 4, after V lost 3 bases and J lost 16 bases. The CDR3 length is 13 residues. Here the CDR3 DNA reads TGTGCCAGCAGCTTGGGGACTAGCGGGAGGTCTTTCTTC. It codes for CASSLGTSGRSFF.

As to this clonotype: Its ends do not fully match the called genes, so a read error is possible. The chain joins TRBV24-1 to TRBJ1-1; 7 bases are shared with TRBD1. Looked up from germline, CDR1 is KGHDR and CDR2 is SFDVKD. The CDR3 totals 13 residues. The CDR3 nucleotides read TGTGCCACCTCCGGGACAGCAAACACTGAAGCTTGCTTT. It is translated as CATSGTANTEACF.

There are many counts of this clonotype. The chain combines TRBV29-1 with TRBJ2-2, with D tentatively TRBD1 (6 bases). V shed 6 bases and J shed 6 bases, with 8 bases lying between them. The CDR3 loop spans 11 amino acids. Germline values: CDR1 SQVTM, CDR2 ANQGSEA. The DNA of the CDR3 is TGCAGCGTAACAGGGTCCGGGGAGCTGTTTTTT. Amino acids: CSVTGSGELFF.

With regard to this clonotype: A much larger clone lies one base from this, so it may be a read error. The J gene is TRBJ2-7, the V gene TRBV11-3; a possible D gene is TRBD2 (6 bases). Germline V CDR1 and CDR2: SGHNT, YENEEA. The CDR3 runs to 15 residues. CDR3 loop: CASNLSGTDTYEQYF. For the CDR3, the DNA is TGTGCCAGCAACTTATCCGGGACTGATACCTACGAGCAGTACTTC.

The chain employs TRBV7-2 and TRBJ2-4, with 9 bases that match TRBD1. V lost 5 bases, J lost 2 bases, and 13 bases stayed unmatched. The CDR3 extends over 18 amino acids. The germline gives CDR1 SGHTA, CDR2 FQGNSA. The CDR3, as DNA: TGTGCCAGCAGCCTAGAAGGGAGACAGGGGGTTACCAAAAACATTCAGTACTTC. Translated, it gives CASSLEGRQGVTKNIQYF.

Only a few counts were recorded for this clonotype. CDR3 DNA sequence: TGTGCCAGCAGAGTGGGGAGAAATTCACCCCTCCACTTT. It specifies CASRVGRNSPLHF. V is TRBV7-9 and J is TRBJ1-6; D gene ambiguous. The CDR3 extends over 13 amino acids. V was clipped by 6 bases and J by 7 bases, with 10 bases between them. Germline V gene data show CDR1 as SEHNR and CDR2 as FQNEAQ (reference sequence).

The chain employs TRBV20-1 and TRBJ2-3; TRBD2 agrees at 7 bases. There are 16 residues in the CDR3. Losses at the gene ends were 6 bases for V and 5 bases for J; bases not matched to a gene: 17. CDR1 is DFQATT, CDR2 SNEGSKA, per germline (reference sequence). This CDR3 is CSATPPGAGVEDTQYF. DNA for the CDR3: TGCAGTGCGACCCCCCCGGGTGCGGGAGTTGAAGATACGCAGTATTTT.

The chain joins TRBV24-1 to TRBJ2-1, with TRBD1 identical over 9 bases. V was clipped by 8 bases and J by 8 bases; unmatched bases: 12. CDR1 is KGHDR and CDR2 is SFDVKD in the germline V gene. The CDR3 is 15 residues long. Written as DNA, the CDR3 is TGTGCCACCACAGGTGGGGACAGGGATTCCCATGAGCAGTTCTTC. It codes for CATTGGDRDSHEQFF.

The chain couples TRBV6-2 or TRBV6-3 to TRBJ2-7; the D gene is possibly TRBD1 (6 bases). The ends were cut back, 5 bases at V and 1 base at J, with 18 bases in the middle. This CDR3 comprises 16 residues. CDR1 is MNHEY, CDR2 SVGEGT, per germline. The CDR3 region has the DNA TGTGCCAGCAGTACCCTCGGACAGCGCACTTCCTACGAGCAGTACTTC. Protein product: CASSTLGQRTSYEQYF.

This clonotype showed up just a few times. Because it lacks the conserved phenylalanine or tryptophan at the end, this CDR3 is likely a read error. This sequence joins TRBV5-1 and TRBJ1-1, with 10 bases identical to TRBD1. CDR3 size: 14 residues. Germline V lookup: CDR1 SGHRS, CDR2 YFSETQ. Losses at the gene ends were 4 bases for V and 4 bases for J; bases not matched to a gene: 4. Here the CDR3 DNA reads TGCGCCAGCAGCAGAAGGGACAGGGGCACTGAAGCTTTCTAT. Translation: CASSRRDRGTEAFY.

The sample holds a few counts of this clonotype. The chain recombines TRBV4-3 with TRBJ1-6; D call uncertain. The V end lost 3 bases, the J end lost 4 bases, and 13 bases lay between the germline ends. Germline V lookup: CDR1 LGHNA, CDR2 YSLEER. The CDR3 length is 16 residues. The CDR3 protein is CASSHDHTSYNSPLHF. The CDR3 nucleotides are TGCGCCAGCAGCCATGACCACACTAGTTATAATTCACCCCTCCACTTT.

This clonotype was observed a few times. The chain combines TRBV7-2 with TRBJ2-6, with D unclear. There are 16 residues in the CDR3. Trimming pared 5 bases from V and 0 bases from J, leaving 11 bases between. Germline V gene data show CDR1 as SGHTA and CDR2 as FQGNSA. In nucleotides, the CDR3 is TGTGCCAGCAGCATAAAGGGAAGCTCTGGGGCCAACGTCCTGACTTTC. This gives the protein CASSIKGSSGANVLTF. The entire variable domain, with the rest obtained from reference TRBV7-2 and TRBJ2-6, is as follows: GAGVSQSPSNKVTEKGKDVELRCDPISGHTALYWYRQSLGQGLEFLIYFQGNSAPDKSGLPSDRFSAERTGGSVSTLTIQRTQQEDSAVYLCASSIKGSSGANVLTFGAGSRLTVL.

Notes on this clonotype: Because it lacks the conserved phenylalanine or tryptophan at the end, this CDR3 is likely a read error. The chain uses TRBV7-3 and TRBJ1-2; TRBD1 is a possible D gene (6 bases). CDR3 length: 16 residues. V lost 4 bases and J lost 1, with 16 bases in between. CDR1 is SGHTA, CDR2 FQGTGA, per germline. The CDR3 nucleotides read TGTGCCAGCAGCTCCCGCGGGGCGGACAGTAACTATGGCTACACCCTC. It translates to CASSSRGADSNYGYTL.

This clonotype was detected only a few times. In DNA, the CDR3 is TGTGCCAGCAGTGTCTCCCAGGGACGTGAAGCTTTCTTT. This codes for CASSVSQGREAFF. The chain combines TRBV6-1 with TRBJ1-1, with a tentative D call TRBD1 (5 bases). CDR3 length: 13 amino acids. The germline V gene encodes CDR1 MNHNS and CDR2 SASEGT. The V gene lost 4 bases and the J gene lost 7 bases, with 13 bases spanning the gap.

The rearrangement joins TRBV20-1 to TRBJ2-5; D possibly matches TRBD1 or TRBD2 (5 bases each). This CDR3 comprises 12 residues. Germline-derived CDR1 and CDR2 are DFQATT and SNEGSKA (reference sequence). V lost 4 bases, J lost 2 bases, and 8 bases lay in between. Here the CDR3 reads CSAIGTQETQYF. Written as DNA, the CDR3 is TGCAGTGCTATCGGGACGCAAGAGACCCAGTACTTC.